This T cell receptor beta chain was retrieved from a study of CD8 T cells in Susac syndrome. CDR1 is GTSNPN, CDR2 SVGIG, per germline (reference sequence). The CDR3 covers 12 residues. V gave up 3 bases and J gave up 7 bases, with 13 bases separating them. The RNA, about 0.45 to 1 ug, was put through reverse transcription using random hexamers. immunoSEQ multiplex PCR amplified TCR beta CDR3 across 54 Vbeta, 13 Jbeta. From the immunoSEQ multiplex PCR reads, TCRdb called clonotypes with MiXCR, one entry per CDR3 protein. This table has around 200,000 distinct CDR3 sequences, 95% appearing once. The chain is built from TRBV30 and TRBJ2-7; possibly TRBD1 for D (6 bases). The TCR originated in a human donor with multiple sclerosis. Input material: CD4+ T cells from PBMCs. CDR3 loop: CAWSPDRKEQYF. The CDR3, as DNA: TGTGCCTGGAGCCCCGACAGGAAAGAGCAGTACTTC.